The clone carrying this T cell receptor beta chain was seen many times. The antigen is undetermined. A TCRbeta library incorporating unique molecular identifiers was prepared. In TCRdb, the PCR reads were re-called with MiXCR into one record per CDR3 protein. This table holds 550,000 to 800,000 distinct CDR3 sequences, about an eighth found once. The CDR3 contains 16 residues. Germline V gene sequence: CDR1 DFQATT, CDR2 SNEGSKA (reference sequence). This entry is derived from a study of T-cell reconstitution after alpha-beta-depleted transplantation in children. Study-wide points: Some patients' high day-60 TCRbeta diversity was traced to surviving recipient T cells and thymic progenitors. Counts and diversity of T cells one year after transplant came mostly from newly produced T cells.

The sample consisted of PBMCs, taken before TCRalphabeta/CD19-depleted stem cell transplant. The TCR sequence derives from a girl aged 2 to 9 with congenital amegakaryocytic thrombocytopenia, due to receive a stem cell transplant. V usage is TRBV20-1 and J usage is TRBJ2-1; D possibly matches TRBD1 or TRBD2 (5 bases each). DNA of the CDR3: TGCAGCGATCGGGGCTTCTCTACGAGCTCCTACAATGAGCAGTTCTTC. It translates to CSDRGFSTSSYNEQFF.